The 2 T cell receptor beta chains below all came from one sample that was sequenced in a study of T cell repertoires in cytomegalovirus infection. TCRdb ran MiXCR on the reads and lists one entry per CDR3 protein. Of hundreds of thousands of distinct CDR3 sequences listed, 35% are singletons. Sequenced material: PBMCs. The receptors were sampled from a human donor in good health (CMV status not recorded). Some clones in this sample may be carry-over from other donors' samples.

Remarks on this clonotype: At one boundary the junction diverges from the germline segment, which might be a read error. The V and J genes are TRBV24-1 and TRBJ1-5; D ambiguous. The CDR3 covers 14 residues. CDR1 is KGHDR, CDR2 SFDVKD, per germline. CDR3 coding DNA: TGTGCCATCAGTGATATCGGGTCGGGCCAGCCCCAGCATTTT. As protein: CAISDIGSGQPQHF.

The chain recombines TRBV6-5 with TRBJ1-4; 8 bases are a match to TRBD1. Germline V lookup: CDR1 MNHEY, CDR2 SVGAGI. V dropped 4 bases and J dropped 10; count of bases not matched to a gene: 8. The CDR3 consists of 14 residues. CDR3: CASSFGQGMVKLFF. In nucleotides, the CDR3 is TGTGCCAGCAGTTTTGGACAGGGCATGGTAAAACTGTTTTTT.